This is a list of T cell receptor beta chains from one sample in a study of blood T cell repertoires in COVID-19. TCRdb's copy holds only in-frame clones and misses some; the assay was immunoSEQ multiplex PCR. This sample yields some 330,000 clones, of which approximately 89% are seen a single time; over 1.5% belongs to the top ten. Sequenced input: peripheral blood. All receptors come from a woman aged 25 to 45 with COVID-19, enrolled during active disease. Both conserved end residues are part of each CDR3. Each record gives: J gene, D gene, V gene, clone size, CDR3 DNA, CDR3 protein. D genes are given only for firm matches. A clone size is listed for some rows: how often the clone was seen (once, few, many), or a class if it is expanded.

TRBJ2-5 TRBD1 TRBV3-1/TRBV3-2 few TGTGCCAGCAGCCTGCTGGGGACAGGGGGGCAAGAGACCCAGTACTTC CASSLLGTGGQETQYF
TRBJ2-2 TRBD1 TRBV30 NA TGTGCCTGGAGACAGGGGGAAATCGGGGAGCTGTTTTTT CAWRQGEIGELFF
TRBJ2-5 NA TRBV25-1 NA TGTGCCAGCAGTGAATCAGGGGTCCAAGAGACCCAGTACTTC CASSESGVQETQYF
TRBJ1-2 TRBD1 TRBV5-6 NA TGTGCCAGCAGCAGAGGCGGGACAGGATGGAACTATGGCTACACCTTC CASSRGGTGWNYGYTF
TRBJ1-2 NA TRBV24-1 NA TGTGCCACCAGTGACCTCTATGGCTACACCTTC CATSDLYGYTF
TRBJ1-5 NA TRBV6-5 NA TGTGCCAGCAGGGCGGATATTAGCAATCAGCCCCAGCATTTT CASRADISNQPQHF
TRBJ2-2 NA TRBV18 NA TGTGCCAGCTCCCCCAGGAACACCGGGGAGCTGTTTTTT CASSPRNTGELFF
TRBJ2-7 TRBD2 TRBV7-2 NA TGTGCCAGCAGCCAGGGTTGGGGACTAGCGGGGACTACCTACGAGCAGTACTTC CASSQGWGLAGTTYEQYF
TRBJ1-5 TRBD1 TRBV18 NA TGTGCCAGCTCACCTGGAGTGACAGGGGATCAGCCCCAGCATTTT CASSPGVTGDQPQHF
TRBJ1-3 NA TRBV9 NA TGTGCCAGCAGCGTAGAGCTTTCTGGAAACACCATATATTTT CASSVELSGNTIYF
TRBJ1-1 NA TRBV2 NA TGTGCCAGCAAACGGGGTCCGGGGTTCACTGAAGCTTTCTTT CASKRGPGFTEAFF
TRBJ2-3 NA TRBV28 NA TGTGCCAGCAGCTTAGGACTCGCGACAGATACGCAGTATTTT CASSLGLATDTQYF
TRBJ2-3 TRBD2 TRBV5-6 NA TGTGCCAGCAGCTTGGGGGCAGCGGGGGGCCTCACAGATACGCAGTATTTT CASSLGAAGGLTDTQYF
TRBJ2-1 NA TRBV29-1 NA TGCAGCGCCCGACCCGGGGGAGTGTTCAATGAGCAGTTCTTC CSARPGGVFNEQFF